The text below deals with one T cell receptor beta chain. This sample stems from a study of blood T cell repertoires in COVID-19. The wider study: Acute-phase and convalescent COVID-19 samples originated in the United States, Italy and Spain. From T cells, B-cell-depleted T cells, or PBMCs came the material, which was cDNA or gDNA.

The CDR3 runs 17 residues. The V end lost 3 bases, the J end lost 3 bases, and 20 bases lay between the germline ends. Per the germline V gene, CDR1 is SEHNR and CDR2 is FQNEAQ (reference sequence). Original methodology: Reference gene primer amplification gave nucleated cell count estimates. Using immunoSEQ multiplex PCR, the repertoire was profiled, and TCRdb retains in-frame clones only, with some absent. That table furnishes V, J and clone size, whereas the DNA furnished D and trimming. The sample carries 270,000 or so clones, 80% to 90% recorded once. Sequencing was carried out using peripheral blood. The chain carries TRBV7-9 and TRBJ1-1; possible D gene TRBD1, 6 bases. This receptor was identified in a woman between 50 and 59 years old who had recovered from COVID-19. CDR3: CASSFGGTSYWDTEAFF. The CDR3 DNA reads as TGTGCCAGCAGCTTCGGGGGGACATCTTACTGGGACACTGAAGCTTTCTTT.